This TCR gamma chain was sequenced during a study of gamma-delta T cells after stem cell transplantation. With V trimmed by 2 bases and J by 4 bases, 8 bases remained unmatched. The CDR3 loop spans 18 amino acids. Germline CDR1 and CDR2: GITISATS and ISYDGTV (reference sequence). A few counts support this clone. TCRdb re-called the RT-PCR reads via CATT. Here the sample spans 3,000 to 4,500 gamma-chain clones, nearly 5% being singletons. The chain couples TRGV9 to TRGJP. Sequenced: gamma-delta T cells. This clonotype was obtained from a human donor. It is not recorded whose cells these are; they may come from a transplant donor. CDR3: CALWEARYQELGKKIKVF. DNA of the CDR3: TGTGCCTTGTGGGAGGCGCGTTATCAAGAGTTGGGCAAAAAAATCAAGGTATTT.